The source of this T cell receptor beta chain is a study of radiation and T cells in renal cell carcinoma. Profiled with immunoSEQ multiplex PCR; TCRdb holds only in-frame clones, not every one. The table records 15,000 to 20,000 clones, about 60% of them present only once. Study-level points and caveats: Irradiated tumors had higher TCR clonality than control tumors. Compared with controls, irradiated tumors had more, larger dominant CDR3 motifs.

The V and J ends lost 6 bases and 7 bases respectively, with 18 bases between them. The CDR3 has 13 amino acids. The germline V gene encodes CDR1 SQVTM and CDR2 ANQGSEA. As for treatment: treatment-naive control, cytoreductive nephrectomy. This clone showed up many times. Antigen specificity is unknown. This chain links TRBV29-1 with TRBJ1-2; tentative D call: TRBD1 (5 bases). Sequenced material: tumor tissue, taken from a patient whose treatment was nephrectomy without radiotherapy. The sequence was collected from a man aged 50-60 years with renal cell carcinoma. The CDR3 reads CSVYSGLLGGYTF. The CDR3 bases are TGCAGCGTATACTCGGGACTCCTGGGTGGCTACACCTTC.